This T cell receptor (beta chain) was captured in a study of graft-versus-host responses after intestinal transplantation. Study context: The recipients all started with anti-thymocyte globulin induction and then took tacrolimus and steroids for approximately 3 years. Whole-study results and caveats: Individuals who had graft-donor T cell macrochimerism had allografts that showed high graft-versus-host to host-versus-graft clonal ratios. Recipient marrow harbored GvH clones, some of which surfaced first in ileum or blood.

Assay used: immunoSEQ multiplex PCR; TCRdb lists only in-frame clones, some missing. The sample has 10,000 or so clones; 35% to 40% are singletons. Each mixed lymphocyte reaction held some 200,000 CFSE-labeled responders and some 200,000 irradiated violet-dye-labeled stimulators. Responder cells that were proliferating and CFSE-low, both CD3+CD4+ and CD3+CD8+, were sorted after the reaction. Trimming stripped 1 base from V and 3 bases from J, with 10 bases between. There are 15 residues in the CDR3. CDR1 is MDHEN and CDR2 is SYDVKM in the germline V gene. The clonotype comes from a human patient who received an intestinal transplant. The chain is built from TRBV28 and TRBJ2-4; no clear D gene. The sequences come from alloreactive CD8+ T cells from a mixed lymphocyte reaction culture, collected before intestinal transplant. As for subset: CFSE-low proliferating T cells sorted from roughly six-day pre-transplant mixed lymphocyte reaction (GvH or HvG direction). The CDR3 nucleotides are TGTGCCAGCAGTTTATCCCCCGGCGGCAAAAACATTCAGTACTTC. Its translation: CASSLSPGGKNIQYF.